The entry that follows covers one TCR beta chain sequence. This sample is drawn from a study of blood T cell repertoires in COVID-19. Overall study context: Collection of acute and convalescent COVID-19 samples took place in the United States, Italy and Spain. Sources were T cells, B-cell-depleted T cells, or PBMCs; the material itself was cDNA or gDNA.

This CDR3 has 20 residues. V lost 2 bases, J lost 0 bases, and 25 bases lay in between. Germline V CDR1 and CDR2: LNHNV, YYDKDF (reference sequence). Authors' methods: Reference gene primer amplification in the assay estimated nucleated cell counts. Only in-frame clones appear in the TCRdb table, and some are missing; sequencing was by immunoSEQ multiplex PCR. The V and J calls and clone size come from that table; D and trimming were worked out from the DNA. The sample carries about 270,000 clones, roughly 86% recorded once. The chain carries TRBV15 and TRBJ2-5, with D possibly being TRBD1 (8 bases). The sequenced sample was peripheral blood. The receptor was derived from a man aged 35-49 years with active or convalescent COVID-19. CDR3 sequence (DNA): TGTGCCACCAGCAGAACCCTTACAGGGGGGAACGGGGGGTACCAAGAGACCCAGTACTTC. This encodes CATSRTLTGGNGGYQETQYF.